The rows below give T cell receptor beta chains drawn from one sample of a study of CD8 T cells in ankylosing spondylitis. TCRdb re-called the 5' RACE reads through MiXCR, storing one row per CDR3 protein. The table shows fewer than 200,000 distinct CDR3 sequences, with about 20% occurring only once. The sequencing sample was made of blood, either unsorted or a sorted T cell fraction (not recorded which). The origin of the receptors is a male donor aged 5-30 years with ankylosing spondylitis or in good health (not recorded which). Both conserved end residues are part of each CDR3. The D gene is left open where the match is weak. Clone size is stated in some rows and not others, as once, few, many or a class when expanded.

TRBD1	TRBV20-1	many	TRBJ2-3	TGCAGTGCTCCCGGACAGGGAACTAGCACAGATACGCAGTATTTT	CSAPGQGTSTDTQYF
NA	TRBV12-3/TRBV12-4	many	TRBJ1-1	TGTGCCAGCAGTCGACCACCGAACACTGAAGCTTTCTTT	CASSRPPNTEAFF
NA	TRBV29-1	few	TRBJ2-5	TGCAGCGTTGGCGGGACCCTGAGGGAGACCCAGTACTTC	CSVGGTLRETQYF
NA	TRBV21-1	NA	TRBJ2-2	TGTGCCAGCAGCAAGGTGGGGGTGGACAGGGGGAACACCGGGGAGCTGTTTTTT	CASSKVGVDRGNTGELFF
NA	TRBV7-6	NA	TRBJ2-2	TGTGCCAGCAGCTTAACGGAGGCCAACACCGGGGAGCTGTTTTTT	CASSLTEANTGELFF
TRBD1	TRBV7-9	many	TRBJ2-5	TGTGCCAGCAGCCCCGAGACGGGGACAGGGGGCAGTGAGACCCAGTACTTC	CASSPETGTGGSETQYF
NA	TRBV5-3	NA	TRBJ1-4	TGTGCCAGAAGCTTGGACGGCAGGGAGGCCGGTAGTGAAAAACTGTTTTTT	CARSLDGREAGSEKLFF
NA	TRBV18	many	TRBJ2-1	TGTGCCAGCTCACCGACAGGAGCCCAGTTCTTC	CASSPTGAQFF
NA	TRBV5-5	many	TRBJ2-5	TGTGCCAGCATTTCTTTAACGCAAGAGACCCAGTACTTC	CASISLTQETQYF
TRBD1	TRBV19	many	TRBJ1-6	TGTGCCAGTACCCAGGGACAGGCACTGGGGAATTCACCCCTCCACTTT	CASTQGQALGNSPLHF
TRBD2	TRBV7-9	once	TRBJ2-1	TGTGCCAGCATCCCCCCGGGGACCGGGAGGGGTGAGCAGTTCTTC	CASIPPGTGRGEQFF
NA	TRBV29-1	many	TRBJ1-1	TGCAGCGTTGTCAACAGGCCGTCCTCAGCTTTCTTT	CSVVNRPSSAFF
NA	TRBV12-3/TRBV12-4	many	TRBJ1-1	TGTGCCAGCAGTTTCCTACCGGGACAGAACACTGAAGCTTTCTTT	CASSFLPGQNTEAFF
NA	TRBV3-1	NA	TRBJ2-1	TGTGCCAGCAGCCAAAAGGGTAGATTCATCTCCTACAATGAGCAGTTCTTC	CASSQKGRFISYNEQFF
TRBD2	TRBV4-1	many	TRBJ2-5	TGCGCCAGCAGCCAACTGACTAGCGGGAGGGTCGGGGAGACCCAGTACTTC	CASSQLTSGRVGETQYF
NA	TRBV5-6	NA	TRBJ2-5	TGTGCCAGCAGCTTCACAGGGATTAAGACCCAGTACTTC	CASSFTGIKTQYF
TRBD2	TRBV7-6	NA	TRBJ2-3	TGTGCCAGCAGCCCAATACTAGCGGGAGGAGATACGCAGTATTTT	CASSPILAGGDTQYF
NA	TRBV20-1	many	TRBJ2-1	TGCAGTGCTAGAGGTCGCGGATACAATGAGCAGTTCTTC	CSARGRGYNEQFF
NA	TRBV7-8	NA	TRBJ2-5	TGTGCCAGCAGCTTAGGAGTTCTCAAAGCGGAGACCCAGTACTTC	CASSLGVLKAETQYF
TRBD2	TRBV5-6	few	TRBJ2-3	TGTGCCAGCAGCCAAGCGGGGATTAGCACAGATACGCAGTATTTT	CASSQAGISTDTQYF
TRBD1	TRBV14	NA	TRBJ2-1	TGTGCCAGCAGCAGACAGGGGCCGGGTAGTGAGCAGTTCTTC	CASSRQGPGSEQFF
NA	TRBV7-9	many	TRBJ2-6	TGTGCCAGCACCTATAGTCCCCCCGTCCTGACTTTC	CASTYSPPVLTF
TRBD1	TRBV4-2	NA	TRBJ1-2	TGTGCCAGCAGCCGCCCGGGACAGGACTATGGCTACACCTTC	CASSRPGQDYGYTF
NA	TRBV27	many	TRBJ2-7	TGCGCCAGCAGCTTCGGAGGAACCTACGAGCAGTACTTC	CASSFGGTYEQYF
TRBD1	TRBV6-6	NA	TRBJ1-5	TGTGCCAGCAGTTACTCGTCAGGGGGAGGCAATCAGCCCCAGCATTTT	CASSYSSGGGNQPQHF
TRBD1	TRBV3-1	NA	TRBJ1-1	TGTGCCAGCAGTCGAGAACACGGGACAGCGAACACTGAAGCTTTCTTT	CASSREHGTANTEAFF
NA	TRBV6-6	many	TRBJ2-5	TGTGCCAGCAGCTTCGGACGGGCGGGTCAAGAGACCCAGTACTTC	CASSFGRAGQETQYF
TRBD2	TRBV10-1	NA	TRBJ2-1	TGCGCCAGCAGTGAGTCGGAAAGACTAGCGGGGAGATTTACGTTCTTC	CASSESERLAGRFTFF
NA	TRBV29-1	NA	TRBJ2-1	TGCAGCGTTGGTGAGGGTTCGGGGAATGAGCAGTTCTTC	CSVGEGSGNEQFF
NA	TRBV27	NA	TRBJ2-1	TGTGCCAGCAGTCCGACTCGATCTAGCGCCTTCTACAATGAGCAGTTCTTC	CASSPTRSSAFYNEQFF
NA	TRBV19	many	TRBJ1-1	TGTGCCAGTAACGACCCGCGGACTCCGAACACTGAAGCTTTCTTT	CASNDPRTPNTEAFF
NA	TRBV20-1	many	TRBJ1-5	TGCAGTGCTAGAGACCCTACGGGCCTAAGTGGTCAGCCCCAGCATTTT	CSARDPTGLSGQPQHF
NA	TRBV6-5	NA	TRBJ2-1	TGTGCCAGCAGTTCTTACAGCGCGAACTACAATGAGCAGTTCTTC	CASSSYSANYNEQFF
NA	TRBV2	many	TRBJ1-3	TGTGCCAGCATCCCAGGAGATGGAAACACCATATATTTT	CASIPGDGNTIYF
NA	TRBV3-1	many	TRBJ1-1	TGTGCCAGCAGCCCTTTTGGTGACACTGAAGCTTTCTTT	CASSPFGDTEAFF
TRBD1	TRBV29-1	few	TRBJ1-1	TGCAGCGCGTACAGGGGCTGGGATGAAGCTTTCTTT	CSAYRGWDEAFF